The source of this T cell receptor (beta chain) is a study of blood T cell repertoires in COVID-19. Study information: Donors in the United States, Italy and Spain gave samples during acute or convalescent COVID-19. T cells, B-cell-depleted T cells, or PBMCs supplied cDNA or gDNA.

Authors' processing steps: Amplified reference gene primers provided the basis for estimating nucleated cell counts. Using immunoSEQ multiplex PCR, the repertoire was profiled, and TCRdb retains in-frame clones only, with some absent. Clonal size and the V and J genes are those of that table, whereas D and trimming came from the DNA. Here the sample spans more than 110,000 clones, 70% to 85% being singletons. The sequenced sample consisted of peripheral blood. This receptor was obtained from a human donor in a cohort sampled during active COVID-19.

CDR3 DNA sequence: TGTGCCAGCACCCTGAGCCCCCGCGGGACAGGGGGATCTGAAGCTTTCTTT. It encodes CASTLSPRGTGGSEAFF. The chain couples TRBV7-9 to TRBJ1-1; 11 bases align to TRBD1. V shed 7 bases and J 6 bases; nucleotides not matched to a gene: 16. CDR1 and CDR2 from the germline V gene are SEHNR and FQNEAQ (reference sequence). The CDR3 is 17 amino acids.